This TCR beta chain emerged from a study of blood T cell repertoires in COVID-19. Assay: immunoSEQ multiplex PCR; the TCRdb copy retains only in-frame clones and omits some. The data hold roughly 230,000 clones, with 92% observed a single time. CDR1 is GTSNPN and CDR2 is SVGIG in the germline V gene (reference sequence). The CDR3 totals 13 residues. The V gene lost 0 bases and the J gene lost 3 bases, with 6 bases spanning the gap. V gene TRBV30 combines with J gene TRBJ1-5; no reliable D call. The clonotype was recovered from a man younger than 40 with COVID-19, enrolled during active disease. The sequenced material came from peripheral blood. The CDR3 DNA is TGTGCCTGGAGTGTACACACCAATCAGCCCCAGCATTTT. Translation gives CAWSVHTNQPQHF. The full variable domain, in which reference TRBV30 and TRBJ1-5 provide the parts outside the CDR3, is SQTIHQWPATLVQPVGSPLSLECTVEGTSNPNLYWYRQAAGRGLQLLFYSVGIGQISSEVPQNLSASRPQDRQFILSSKKLLLSDSGFYLCAWSVHTNQPQHFGDGTRLSIL.